What follows is one T cell receptor (beta chain) and its context. The antigen is unknown. Terminally differentiated effector memory CD45RA+ cells were excluded from the naive CD8 cells, which were CD45RO-negative and positively selected for CCR7. Healthy HIV-negative adults without recent acute infections or vaccinations served as donors. The record originates from a study of shared clonotypes between healthy human individuals. This CDR3 has 14 residues. J lost 8 bases, V lost 5 bases, and 8 bases had no gene match. Germline V gene sequence: CDR1 MNHEY, CDR2 SMNVEV (reference sequence). Sequenced by immunoSEQ multiplex PCR; TCRdb stores in-frame clones only, minus some. Counted here are millions of clones, roughly 91% occurring once; the ten biggest clones make up 1.5% to 2%. The study's findings and limits: Generally, naive subsets (rather than memory subsets) showed larger estimated richness. The generation probabilities recorded for non-shared clonotypes fell below those of clonotypes shared by all four donors.

The receptor's source is a man younger than 35 in good health. Some clones in this sample may be carry-over from other donors' samples. The sample was naive CD8+ T cells from PBMCs. The V and J genes are TRBV27 and TRBJ2-4; 8 bases line up with TRBD1. CDR3 sequence: CASSDGTGGDIQYF. CDR3 bases: TGTGCCAGCAGTGACGGGACAGGAGGGGACATTCAGTACTTC.